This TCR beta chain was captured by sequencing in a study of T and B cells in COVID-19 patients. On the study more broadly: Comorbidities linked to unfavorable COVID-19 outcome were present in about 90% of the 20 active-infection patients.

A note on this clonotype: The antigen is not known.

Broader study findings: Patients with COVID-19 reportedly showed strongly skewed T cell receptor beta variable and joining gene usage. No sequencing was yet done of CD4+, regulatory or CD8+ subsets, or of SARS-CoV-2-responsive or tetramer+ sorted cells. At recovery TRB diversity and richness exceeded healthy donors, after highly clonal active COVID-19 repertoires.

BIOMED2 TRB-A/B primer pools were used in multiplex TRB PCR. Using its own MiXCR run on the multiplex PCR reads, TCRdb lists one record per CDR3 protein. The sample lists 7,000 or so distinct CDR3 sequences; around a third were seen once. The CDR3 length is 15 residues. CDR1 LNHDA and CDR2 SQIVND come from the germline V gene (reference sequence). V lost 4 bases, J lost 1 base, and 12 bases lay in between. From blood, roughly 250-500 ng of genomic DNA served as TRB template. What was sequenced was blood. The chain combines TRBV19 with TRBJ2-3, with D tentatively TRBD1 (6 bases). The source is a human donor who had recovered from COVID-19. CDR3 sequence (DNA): TGTGCCAGTAGTAGTACAGGGTTCGGCACAGATACGCAGTATTTT. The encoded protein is CASSSTGFGTDTQYF.